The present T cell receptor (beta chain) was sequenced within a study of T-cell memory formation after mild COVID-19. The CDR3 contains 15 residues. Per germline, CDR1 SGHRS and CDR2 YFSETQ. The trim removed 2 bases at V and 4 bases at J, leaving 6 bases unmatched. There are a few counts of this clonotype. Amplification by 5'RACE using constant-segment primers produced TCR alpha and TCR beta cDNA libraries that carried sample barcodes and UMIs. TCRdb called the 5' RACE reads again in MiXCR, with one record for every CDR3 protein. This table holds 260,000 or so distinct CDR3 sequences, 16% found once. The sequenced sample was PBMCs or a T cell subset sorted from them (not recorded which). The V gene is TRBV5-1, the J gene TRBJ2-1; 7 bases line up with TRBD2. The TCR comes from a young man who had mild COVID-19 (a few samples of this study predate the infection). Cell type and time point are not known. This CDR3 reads CASSFAGDPYNEQFF. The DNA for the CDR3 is TGCGCCAGCAGCTTCGCGGGGGACCCTTACAATGAGCAGTTCTTC.